One sample yielded the 21 T cell receptor beta chains listed below, sequenced in a study of cytomegalovirus exposure and HLA in healthy donors. TCRdb's table, derived via immunoSEQ multiplex PCR, lists solely in-frame clones and lacks some. The sample lists tens of thousands of clones, approximately 97% seen once, with around 1.5% in the top ten. The material sequenced was PBMCs. These receptors all come from a young woman in good health and CMV-seropositive.

This clone has a single count. This chain connects TRBV4-1 to TRBJ2-2, with TRBD1 matching 7 bases. V lost 2 bases, J lost 0 bases, and 6 bases stayed unmatched. Germline lookup yields CDR1 MGHRA and CDR2 YSYEKL. The CDR3 contains 17 residues. The CDR3 DNA is TGCGCCAGCAGCCAACTAGCCGGGACAGCGAACACCGGGGAGCTGTTTTTT. Translation: CASSQLAGTANTGELFF.

V and J are TRBV28 and TRBJ1-4; weak D call: TRBD1 (6 bases). The germline V gene has CDR1 MDHEN and CDR2 SYDVKM. The length of the CDR3 is 14 residues. V lost 2 bases and J lost 7, with 11 bases in between. DNA of the CDR3: TGTGCCAGCAGTTTACGGGGGGCAACTGAAAAACTGTTTTTT. Translation: CASSLRGATEKLFF.

This chain links TRBV28 with TRBJ1-5; 7 bases are a match to TRBD1. Germline trimming cut 7 bases from V and 7 bases from J; bases unmatched to any gene: 16. Germline CDR1 and CDR2: MDHEN and SYDVKM. This CDR3 region has 16 residues. CDR3: CASISQQGLRGQPQHF. The CDR3 DNA is TGTGCCAGCATCTCCCAACAGGGGTTAAGGGGGCAGCCCCAGCATTTT.

The CDR3 nucleotides are TGTGCCAGCAGCCCCAGGTTAGGGGGCGATGAAAAACTGTTTTTT. Translation gives CASSPRLGGDEKLFF. The chain is built from TRBV7-9 and TRBJ1-4, with 7 bases that match TRBD1. Germline V CDR1 and CDR2: SEHNR, FQNEAQ (reference sequence). V was pared by 5 bases and J by 6 bases, with 9 bases of the junction left unmatched. The CDR3 is 15 amino acids.

The chain couples TRBV2 to TRBJ1-5; 7 bases agree with TRBD1. Germline V lookup: CDR1 SNHLY, CDR2 FYNNEI. CDR3 length: 13 residues. The V and J ends lost 6 bases and 4 bases, in that order; junction bases with no gene match: 3. Here the CDR3 reads CASRGQRNQPQHF. The CDR3 DNA sequence: TGTGCCAGCAGGGGACAGAGGAATCAGCCCCAGCATTTT.

The V gene is TRBV16, the J gene TRBJ2-3, with TRBD2 matching 7 bases. This CDR3 region has 16 residues. Trimming removed 4 bases from V and 7 bases from J; junction bases left unmatched: 14. The germline V gene encodes CDR1 KGHSY and CDR2 FQNENV. The CDR3 bases are TGTGCCAGCAGCCCAATTAGGGCTAGCGGAACTAATACGCAGTATTTT. Protein: CASSPIRASGTNTQYF.

The chain is built from TRBV7-8 and TRBJ2-3, with 9 bases aligning to TRBD1. Germline V lookup: CDR1 SGHVS, CDR2 FQNEAQ. Trimming at V came to 5 bases and at J to 0 bases, leaving 9 bases not matched to a gene. The CDR3 covers 17 residues. For the CDR3, the DNA is TGTGCCAGCAGCCCACCGGGGGGACAGGGAAGCACAGATACGCAGTATTTT. It encodes CASSPPGGQGSTDTQYF. The whole variable domain, remainder taken from reference TRBV7-8 and TRBJ2-3, is GAGVSQSPRYKVAKRGQDVALRCDPISGHVSLFWYQQALGQGPEFLTYFQNEAQLDKSGLPSDRFFAERPEGSVSTLKIQRTQQEDSAVYLCASSPPGGQGSTDTQYFGPGTRLTVL.

The chain couples TRBV5-5 to TRBJ2-3, with D perhaps matching TRBD1 (6 bases). Germline CDR1 is SGHKS and CDR2 is YYEKEE (reference sequence). The V end was cut by 4 bases, the J end by 6 bases, with 15 bases between. There are 14 residues in the CDR3. CDR3 region: CASSLLQGADTQYF. DNA for the CDR3: TGTGCCAGCAGCCTCCTACAGGGAGCGGATACGCAGTATTTT.

This chain uses TRBV30 with TRBJ1-3; no firm D call. The V and J ends lost 2 bases and 0 bases respectively, with 8 bases between them. The CDR3 spans 14 residues. Germline V gives CDR1 GTSNPN, CDR2 SVGIG (reference sequence). CDR3 sequence: CAWSLGFSGNTIYF. The CDR3 DNA reads as TGTGCCTGGAGTCTCGGTTTCTCTGGAAACACCATATATTTT.

This chain links TRBV10-3 with TRBJ2-1; 16 positions agree with TRBD2. V was pared by 10 bases and J by 7 bases, with 10 bases of the junction left unmatched. The CDR3 is 16 amino acids. Germline CDR1 and CDR2: ENHRY and SYGVKD. The CDR3 sequence is CASGTSGRGAGNEQFF. CDR3 nucleotide sequence: TGTGCCAGCGGGACTAGCGGGAGGGGCGCTGGGAATGAGCAGTTCTTC.

The chain recombines TRBV23-1 with TRBJ1-2, with D possibly TRBD1 on 6 matching bases. TRBV23-1 is annotated as an ORF whose role is uncertain. Trimming stripped 2 bases from V and 2 bases from J, with 18 bases between. This CDR3 has 17 residues. CDR3 in DNA: TGCGCCAGCAGTCAACCCAACGCACAGGGTCCGAACTATGGCTACACCTTC. Protein sequence: CASSQPNAQGPNYGYTF.

This chain joins TRBV9 and TRBJ1-4; the match to TRBD1 covers 7 bases. V trimming: 3 bases; J trimming: 4 bases; junction bases outside the gene matches: 9. This CDR3 spans 16 amino acids. The germline V gene has CDR1 SGDLS and CDR2 YYNGEE. CDR3 nucleotide sequence: TGTGCCAGCAGCGCCTCCCCCGGGGACAGTAATGAAAAACTGTTTTTT. As protein: CASSASPGDSNEKLFF.

This clone was picked up one time. The chain combines TRBV27 with TRBJ2-2; D is perhaps TRBD2 (5 bases). CDR3 length: 16 residues. Germline CDR1 is MNHEY and CDR2 is SMNVEV (reference sequence). V was clipped by 5 bases and J by 2 bases, with 15 bases between them. Here the CDR3 DNA reads TGTGCCAGCAGTCACGGAAGCGGCGGCAACACCGGGGAGCTGTTTTTT. Translated, it gives CASSHGSGGNTGELFF.

This sequence joins TRBV5-1 and TRBJ2-1, with 16 bases aligning to TRBD2. The CDR3 sequence is 16 residues long. The trim removed 5 bases at V and 12 bases at J, leaving 11 bases unmatched. Germline assignment: CDR1 SGHRS and CDR2 YFSETQ. In DNA, the CDR3 is TGCGCCAGCAGTTATACCGGGACTAGCGGGAGGGTGGGGCAGTTCTTC. Translation: CASSYTGTSGRVGQFF.

CDR3 nucleotide sequence: TGTGCCAGTAGTTTGACAGGGGGAGGCACTGAAGCTTTCTTT. Protein product: CASSLTGGGTEAFF. The chain recombines TRBV19 with TRBJ1-1; 9 positions agree with TRBD1. Per the germline V gene, CDR1 is LNHDA and CDR2 is SQIVND (reference sequence). This CDR3 spans 14 amino acids. The V and J ends lost 5 bases and 4 bases, in that order; junction bases with no gene match: 5. Supplemented by reference TRBV19 and TRBJ1-1, the full variable domain reads DGGITQSPKYLFRKEGQNVTLSCEQNLNHDAMYWYRQDPGQGLRLIYYSQIVNDFQKGDIAEGYSVSREKKESFPLTVTSAQKNPTAFYLCASSLTGGGTEAFFGQGTRLTVV.

V and J are TRBV7-9 and TRBJ2-2, with 7 bases matching TRBD2. Germline CDR1 is SEHNR and CDR2 is FQNEAQ (reference sequence). V trimming: 11 bases; J trimming: 3 bases; junction bases outside the gene matches: 6. The CDR3 totals 13 residues. The CDR3 DNA is TGTGCCCTAGCGGAGTGGGACACCGGGGAGCTGTTTTTT. Protein sequence: CALAEWDTGELFF.

The chain carries TRBV9 and TRBJ2-7, with D maybe TRBD2 (6 bases). The germline V and J ends were trimmed by 5 bases and 4 bases, with 16 bases remaining between them. Germline V gene lookup returns CDR1 SGDLS and CDR2 YYNGEE. The CDR3 is 14 residues long. The CDR3 DNA reads TGTGCCAGCAGGTTGGCACGGGGGTTGTACGAGCAGTACTTC. It is translated as CASRLARGLYEQYF.

The chain couples TRBV2 to TRBJ2-5, with a weak D call TRBD2 (6 bases). Germline V lookup: CDR1 SNHLY, CDR2 FYNNEI. Trimming took off 10 bases at V and 5 bases at J, with 11 bases between the two ends. The CDR3 is made up of 11 amino acids. Here the CDR3 reads CATESGETQYF. The CDR3 nucleotides are TGTGCCACCGAAAGCGGGGAGACCCAGTACTTC.

The rearrangement uses TRBV18 and TRBJ1-5, with 10 positions matching TRBD1. The CDR3 extends over 15 amino acids. With 4 bases clipped from V and 5 bases from J, the junction kept 5 bases outside the gene matches. CDR1 is KGHSH, CDR2 LQKENI, per germline. The CDR3 spells CASSLRQGADQPQHF. DNA of the CDR3: TGTGCCAGCTCACTTCGACAGGGGGCGGATCAGCCCCAGCATTTT.

The chain joins TRBV27 to TRBJ2-2; 8 bases fit TRBD1. This CDR3 region has 18 residues. Trimming removed 0 bases from V and 6 bases from J; junction bases left unmatched: 12. The germline V gene has CDR1 MNHEY and CDR2 SMNVEV (reference sequence). The CDR3 region is CASSLSPGRPGQAGELFF. CDR3 nucleotides: TGTGCCAGCAGTTTATCCCCCGGACGACCGGGACAGGCCGGGGAGCTGTTTTTT.

The chain recombines TRBV30 with TRBJ2-2, with D uncertain. The CDR3 covers 15 residues. The germline V and J ends were trimmed by 0 bases and 5 bases, with 13 bases remaining between them. Germline values: CDR1 GTSNPN, CDR2 SVGIG (reference sequence). CDR3 sequence (DNA): TGTGCCTGGAGTGTAAGAGACTTGCAGACCGGGGAGCTGTTTTTT. It encodes CAWSVRDLQTGELFF.